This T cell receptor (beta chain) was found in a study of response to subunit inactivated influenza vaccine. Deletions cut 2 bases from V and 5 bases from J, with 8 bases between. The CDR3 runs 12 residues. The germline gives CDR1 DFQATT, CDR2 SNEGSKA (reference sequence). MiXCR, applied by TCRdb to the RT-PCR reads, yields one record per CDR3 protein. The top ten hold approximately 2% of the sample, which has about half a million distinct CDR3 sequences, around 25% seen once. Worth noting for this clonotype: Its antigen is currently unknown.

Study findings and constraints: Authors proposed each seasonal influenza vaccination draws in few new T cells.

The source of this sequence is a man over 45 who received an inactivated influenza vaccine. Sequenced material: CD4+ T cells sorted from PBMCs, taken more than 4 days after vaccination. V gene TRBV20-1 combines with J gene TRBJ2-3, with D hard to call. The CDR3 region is CSARPIRDTQYF. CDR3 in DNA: TGCAGTGCTAGACCTATTCGAGATACGCAGTATTTT.